This TCR beta chain emerged from a study of cytomegalovirus exposure and HLA in healthy donors. Turning to the study itself: Of some 400 genotyped donors, approximately 80% clustered with self-reported Caucasian donors.

PCR was performed using 60 Vbeta and 13 Jbeta primers. Generated by immunoSEQ multiplex PCR, the TCRdb table keeps only in-frame clones and is missing some. There are approximately 190,000 clones in the sample, with around 0.7% held by the top ten. This CDR3 has 17 amino acids. Losses at the gene ends were 2 bases for V and 0 bases for J; bases not matched to a gene: 8. The germline gives CDR1 MGHRA, CDR2 YSYEKL. V is TRBV4-1 and J is TRBJ2-7; TRBD2 agrees at 9 bases. The sequence came from a boy aged 10-17 years in good health and CMV-seronegative. The sample consisted of PBMCs. For the CDR3, the DNA is TGCGCCAGCAGCCAATTCGTACCTAGCGGGGACTCCTACGAGCAGTACTTC. Translated, it gives CASSQFVPSGDSYEQYF.